These 25 T cell receptor beta chains were all obtained from the same sample, sequenced in a study of blood T cell repertoires in COVID-19. The protocol was immunoSEQ multiplex PCR, while the TCRdb copy is restricted to in-frame clones and leaves out a portion. The profile shows fewer than 85,000 clones, approximately 82% of them singletons. Sequenced sample: peripheral blood. These receptors came from a human donor in a cohort sampled during active COVID-19.

The rearrangement uses TRBV6-5 and TRBJ1-4; the match to TRBD1 covers 8 bases. J lost 7 bases, V lost 6 bases, and 4 bases had no gene match. CDR3 length equals 13 residues. Per the germline V gene, CDR1 is MNHEY and CDR2 is SVGAGI. In DNA form, the CDR3 reads TGTGCCAGCAGGACAGGGGTCGGTGAAAAACTGTTTTTT. Encoded protein: CASRTGVGEKLFF.

V and J are TRBV5-8 and TRBJ1-5; unclear D gene. V gave up 5 bases and J gave up 0 bases, with 12 bases separating them. The germline CDR1 and CDR2 sequences are SGHTS and YDEGEE. This CDR3 region has 15 residues. The CDR3 loop is CASSPRGFSNQPQHF. The CDR3 nucleotides are TGTGCCAGCAGTCCACGGGGTTTTAGCAATCAGCCCCAGCATTTT.

This clone was observed a handful of times. This rearrangement joins TRBV10-2 to TRBJ1-1; D is uncertain. The V end lost 5 bases, the J end lost 5 bases, and 15 bases lay between the germline ends. CDR3 length equals 14 residues. Germline assignment: CDR1 WSHSY and CDR2 SAAADI. The CDR3 region has the DNA TGCGCCAGCAGTACCTTGAGTGGGAGAACTGAAGCTTTCTTT. This translates into CASSTLSGRTEAFF.

J is TRBJ2-1 and V is TRBV11-2; TRBD2 aligns across 9 bases. Looked up from germline, CDR1 is SGHAT and CDR2 is FQNNGV. CDR3 length: 14 residues. V shed 5 bases, J shed 10 bases, and the junction held 9 bases outside the gene matches. The CDR3 reads CASSLRLAGTEQFF. In nucleotides, the CDR3 is TGTGCCAGCAGCCTGAGGCTAGCGGGGACCGAGCAGTTCTTC.

Ten or more counts support this clone. This chain connects TRBV4-2 to TRBJ2-7; 9 nucleotides match TRBD2. Trimming removed 1 base from V and 3 bases from J; junction bases left unmatched: 7. The CDR3 has 16 residues. Germline CDR1 is LGHNA and CDR2 is YNFKEQ. The CDR3 loop reads CASSQGDAGGRYEQYF. As DNA, the CDR3 is TGTGCCAGCAGCCAAGGGGATGCGGGGGGGCGCTACGAGCAGTACTTC.

The chain links TRBV12-3 or TRBV12-4 to TRBJ1-4, with 8 bases aligning to TRBD1. There are 13 residues in the CDR3. Germline trimming cut 4 bases from V and 7 bases from J; bases unmatched to any gene: 2. This chain's CDR3 is CASSSGTGEKLFF. CDR3 nucleotide sequence: TGTGCCAGCAGTTCCGGGACAGGTGAAAAACTGTTTTTT.

The chain employs TRBV19 and TRBJ1-2; perhaps TRBD1 as D (5 bases). CDR1 is LNHDA, CDR2 SQIVND, per germline (reference sequence). V was pared by 3 bases and J by 4 bases, with 12 bases between. There are 14 residues in the CDR3. The CDR3 here is CASSIVRDSYGYTF. The CDR3 DNA reads TGTGCCAGTAGTATCGTCAGGGATAGCTATGGCTACACCTTC.

This rearrangement joins TRBV6-5 to TRBJ1-4; 10 bases align to TRBD1. V lost 2 bases, J lost 7 bases, and 1 base stayed unmatched. CDR1 is MNHEY, CDR2 SVGAGI, per germline. The CDR3 length is 14 residues. The CDR3, as DNA: TGTGCCAGCAGTTACGGGACAGGGGTTGAAAAACTGTTTTTT. Amino acid sequence: CASSYGTGVEKLFF.

V usage is TRBV27 and J usage is TRBJ1-1; tentatively, D is TRBD1 (5 bases). The CDR3 covers 14 residues. CDR1 is MNHEY and CDR2 is SMNVEV in the germline V gene (reference sequence). Trimming shortened V by 6 bases and J by 4 bases, and 15 bases separated the two germline ends. CDR3 in DNA: TGTGCCAGCAGGGGAGGGGTTGGGCTCACTGAAGCTTTCTTT. It encodes CASRGGVGLTEAFF.

The chain carries TRBV30 and TRBJ2-3; TRBD2 matches at 7 bases. This CDR3 is 13 amino acids long. Trimming cost V 0 bases and J 4 bases; bases outside gene matches: 1. Germline values: CDR1 GTSNPN, CDR2 SVGIG (reference sequence). The CDR3 here is CAWSVGRADTQYF. The CDR3 DNA follows: TGTGCCTGGAGTGTAGGGAGGGCAGATACGCAGTATTTT.

Comment on this clone: Germline is not matched at one junction end, which may reflect a read error. V usage is TRBV7-7 and J usage is TRBJ2-1; TRBD2 agrees at 15 bases. CDR1 is SSHAT and CDR2 is FNYEAQ in the germline V gene (reference sequence). CDR3 length: 18 residues. CDR3 nucleotide sequence: TGTGCTAGCAGCATCGGACTAGCGGGGGGGAGCTCCTACAATGAGCAGTTCTTC. Translating it yields CASSIGLAGGSSYNEQFF.

The chain carries TRBV30 and TRBJ1-6, with TRBD1 matching over 7 bases. The CDR3 loop spans 14 amino acids. With 3 bases clipped from V and 7 bases from J, the junction kept 6 bases outside the gene matches. In germline, CDR1 is GTSNPN, CDR2 SVGIG (reference sequence). The CDR3 is CAWRRDSQNSPLHF. CDR3 sequence (DNA): TGTGCCTGGAGGCGGGACAGCCAAAATTCACCCCTCCACTTT.

In this sample, this clone turned up a few times. The chain has TRBV5-4 and TRBJ2-5, with 7 bases that match TRBD1. The V segment lost 1 base and the J segment 5 bases; nucleotides outside the gene matches: 8. Germline loops: CDR1 SGHNT, CDR2 YYREEE (reference sequence). CDR3 length: 15 amino acids. The CDR3 region has the DNA TGTGCCAGCAGCTTGCGTGGCAGGGGGACGGAGACCCAGTACTTC. Amino acid sequence: CASSLRGRGTETQYF.

V usage is TRBV19 and J usage is TRBJ1-4; 7 bases are shared with TRBD1. The germline gives CDR1 LNHDA, CDR2 SQIVND (reference sequence). The CDR3 is made up of 15 amino acids. V lost 6 bases, J lost 3 bases, and 7 bases stayed unmatched. CDR3 loop: CASSKPGTANEKLFF. CDR3 nucleotides: TGTGCCAGTAGCAAACCCGGGACAGCTAATGAAAAACTGTTTTTT.

This clone was observed once. The chain has TRBV3-1 (or the pseudogene TRBV3-2) and TRBJ1-3, with D tentatively TRBD1 (5 bases). This CDR3 is built from 16 residues. Germline CDR1 LGHDT, CDR2 YNNKEL (reference sequence). The V end lost 4 bases, the J end lost 6 bases, and 19 bases lay between the germline ends. The CDR3 DNA reads as TGTGCCAGCAGCCCAAGAGGCTTCAGGGAGGAAAACACCATATATTTT. Encoded protein: CASSPRGFREENTIYF.

The table lists this clone with a few counts. The chain combines TRBV10-3 with TRBJ2-7, with TRBD1 identical over 7 bases. The CDR3 runs 13 residues. J was trimmed by 1 base and V by 6 bases; bases with no gene match: 3. CDR1 and CDR2 (germline): ENHRY, SYGVKD. CDR3 sequence reads: CAISWDRSYEQYF. The CDR3 region has the DNA TGTGCCATCAGCTGGGACAGATCCTACGAGCAGTACTTC.

This clone came up a few times. The DNA of the CDR3 is TGTGCCAGCAGCCATAACAGGAACACTGAAGCTTTCTTT. This encodes CASSHNRNTEAFF. The rearrangement joins TRBV14 to TRBJ1-1; the D is unclear. Trimming pared 3 bases from V and 1 base from J, leaving 6 bases between. CDR1 is SGHDN and CDR2 is FVKESK in the germline V gene. There are 13 residues in the CDR3.

This clone was observed many times. Other DNA variants within this sample encode the same CDR3. The chain combines TRBV7-6 with TRBJ2-3; weak D call: TRBD2 (5 bases). V gave up 2 bases and J gave up 2 bases, with 8 bases separating them. Germline V gene data show CDR1 as SGHVS and CDR2 as FNYEAQ. There are 14 residues in the CDR3. The CDR3 DNA follows: TGTGCCAGCAGCTTAACTGACTACACAGATACGCAGTATTTT. Its translation is CASSLTDYTDTQYF.

V and J are TRBV7-8 and TRBJ1-1; a possible D gene is TRBD1 (5 bases). Looked up from germline, CDR1 is SGHVS and CDR2 is FQNEAQ. The CDR3 is made up of 13 amino acids. The germline V and J ends were trimmed by 0 bases and 6 bases, with 8 bases remaining between them. The CDR3 is CASSLAGGSEAFF. The DNA of the CDR3 is TGTGCCAGCAGCTTAGCGGGGGGGTCTGAAGCTTTCTTT. Variable domain in full (rest from reference TRBV7-8 and TRBJ1-1): GAGVSQSPRYKVAKRGQDVALRCDPISGHVSLFWYQQALGQGPEFLTYFQNEAQLDKSGLPSDRFFAERPEGSVSTLKIQRTQQEDSAVYLCASSLAGGSEAFFGQGTRLTVV.

The genes are TRBV4-2 and TRBJ2-6, with 7 bases identical to TRBD1. The CDR3 loop spans 17 amino acids. V shed 1 base and J 1 base; nucleotides not matched to a gene: 4. Germline V gene lookup returns CDR1 LGHNA and CDR2 YNFKEQ. The chain's CDR3 is CASSQVGGASGANVLTF. Written as DNA, the CDR3 is TGTGCCAGCAGCCAAGTAGGGGGCGCATCTGGGGCCAACGTCCTGACTTTC.

The sample holds one count of this clone. The CDR3 reads CAISATGDQPQHF. The CDR3 region has the DNA TGTGCCATCAGTGCGACAGGGGATCAGCCCCAGCATTTT. The genes are TRBV10-3 and TRBJ1-5, with 8 bases identical to TRBD1. The CDR3 is 13 residues long. V lost 4 bases to trimming and J lost 5 bases; unmatched junction nucleotides: 1. Germline values: CDR1 ENHRY, CDR2 SYGVKD.

The chain links TRBV7-2 to TRBJ2-2; TRBD1 agrees at 8 bases. The CDR3 loop spans 14 amino acids. CDR1 SGHTA and CDR2 FQGNSA come from the germline V gene. After removal of 3 bases from V and 6 bases from J, the junction contained 3 bases not matched to a gene. In DNA, the CDR3 is TGTGCCAGCAGCTTCTTACAGGGGGCCGGGGAGCTGTTTTTT. Protein product: CASSFLQGAGELFF. The variable domain in full, with the rest retrieved from reference TRBV7-2 and TRBJ2-2, is GAGVSQSPSNKVTEKGKDVELRCDPISGHTALYWYRQSLGQGLEFLIYFQGNSAPDKSGLPSDRFSAERTGGSVSTLTIQRTQQEDSAVYLCASSFLQGAGELFFGEGSRLTVL.

The rearrangement uses TRBV18 and TRBJ1-2; 9 bases are a match to TRBD1. J lost 6 bases, V lost 5 bases, and 10 bases had no gene match. CDR3 length: 15 amino acids. Germline lookup yields CDR1 KGHSH and CDR2 LQKENI. The CDR3 DNA sequence: TGTGCCAGCTCAACAGAAGGACAGGGGCGGAATGGCTACACCTTC. Amino acids: CASSTEGQGRNGYTF.

This sequence joins TRBV28 and TRBJ2-7; D is perhaps TRBD2 (6 bases). Germline V gene lookup returns CDR1 MDHEN and CDR2 SYDVKM. The CDR3 totals 15 residues. Trimming cost V 4 bases and J 0 bases, with 13 bases left between them. CDR3 sequence (DNA): TGTGCCAGCAGTTCCTCGGGACTCAGCTCCTACGAGCAGTACTTC. Its translation: CASSSSGLSSYEQYF.

The chain uses TRBV4-2 and TRBJ1-5, with D possibly being TRBD1 (5 bases). Deletions cut 2 bases from V and 6 bases from J, with 11 bases between. This CDR3 has 14 amino acids. Germline values: CDR1 LGHNA, CDR2 YNFKEQ. The CDR3 region is CASSQLDSVQPQHF. CDR3 nucleotide sequence: TGTGCCAGCAGCCAACTTGACAGCGTTCAGCCCCAGCATTTT.